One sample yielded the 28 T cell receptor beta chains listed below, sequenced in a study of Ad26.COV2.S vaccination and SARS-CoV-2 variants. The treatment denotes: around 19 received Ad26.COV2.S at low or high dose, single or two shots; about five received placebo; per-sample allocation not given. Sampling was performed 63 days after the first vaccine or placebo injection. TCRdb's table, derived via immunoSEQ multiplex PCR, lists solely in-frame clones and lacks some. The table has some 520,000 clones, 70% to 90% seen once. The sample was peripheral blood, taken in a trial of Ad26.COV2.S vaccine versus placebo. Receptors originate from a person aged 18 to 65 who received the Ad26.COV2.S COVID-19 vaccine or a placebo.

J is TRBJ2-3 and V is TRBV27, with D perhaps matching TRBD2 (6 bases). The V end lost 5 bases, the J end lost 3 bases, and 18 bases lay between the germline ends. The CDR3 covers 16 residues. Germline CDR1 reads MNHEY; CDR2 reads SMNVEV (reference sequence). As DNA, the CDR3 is TGTGCCAGCAGTCCTTTGTTCCTAGGAGGGACAGATACGCAGTATTTT. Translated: CASSPLFLGGTDTQYF.

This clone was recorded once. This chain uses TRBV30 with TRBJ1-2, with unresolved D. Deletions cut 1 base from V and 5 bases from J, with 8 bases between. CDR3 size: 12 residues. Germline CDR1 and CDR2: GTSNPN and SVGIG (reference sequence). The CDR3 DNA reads TGTGCCTGGAGTGCGGGAGGTTATGGCTACACCTTC. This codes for CAWSAGGYGYTF.

CDR3 region: CASSLQGAETQYF. The DNA for the CDR3 is TGTGCCAGCAGCTTGCAAGGGGCAGAGACCCAGTACTTC. The rearrangement uses TRBV5-4 and TRBJ2-5; TRBD1 might be the D (5 bases). Germline CDR1 reads SGHNT; CDR2 reads YYREEE (reference sequence). The CDR3 consists of 13 residues. V shed 1 base and J shed 4 bases, with 8 bases lying between them.

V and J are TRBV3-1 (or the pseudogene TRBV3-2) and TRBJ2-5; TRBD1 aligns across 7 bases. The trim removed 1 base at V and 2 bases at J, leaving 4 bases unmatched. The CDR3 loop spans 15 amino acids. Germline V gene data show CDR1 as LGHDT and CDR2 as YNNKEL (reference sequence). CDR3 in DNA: TGTGCCAGCAGCCAAGGGGGGACAGAGCAAGAGACCCAGTACTTC. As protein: CASSQGGTEQETQYF.

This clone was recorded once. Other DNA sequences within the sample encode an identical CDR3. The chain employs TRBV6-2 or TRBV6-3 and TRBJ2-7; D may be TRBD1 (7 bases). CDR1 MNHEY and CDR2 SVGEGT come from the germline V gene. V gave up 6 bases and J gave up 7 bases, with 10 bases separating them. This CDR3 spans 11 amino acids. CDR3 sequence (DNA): TGTGCCAGCAGCCAGGGGGGTGAGCAGTACTTC. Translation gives CASSQGGEQYF.

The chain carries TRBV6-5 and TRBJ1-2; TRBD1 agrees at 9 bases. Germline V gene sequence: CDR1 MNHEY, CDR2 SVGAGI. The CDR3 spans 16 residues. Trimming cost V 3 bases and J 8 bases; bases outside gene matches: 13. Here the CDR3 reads CASSYGPRTGDYGYTF. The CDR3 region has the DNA TGTGCCAGCAGTTATGGTCCCCGGACAGGGGATTACGGCTACACCTTC.

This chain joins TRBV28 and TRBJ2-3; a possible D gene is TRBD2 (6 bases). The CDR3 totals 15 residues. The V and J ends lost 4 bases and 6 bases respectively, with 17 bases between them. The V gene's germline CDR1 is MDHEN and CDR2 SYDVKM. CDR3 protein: CASSSHGTGEDTQYF. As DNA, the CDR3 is TGTGCCAGCAGTTCCCACGGGACTGGTGAGGATACGCAGTATTTT.

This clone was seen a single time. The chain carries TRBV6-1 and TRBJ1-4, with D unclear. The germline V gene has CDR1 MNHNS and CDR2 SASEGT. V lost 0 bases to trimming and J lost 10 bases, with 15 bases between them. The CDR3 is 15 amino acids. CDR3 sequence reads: CASSEAWLPRGKLFF. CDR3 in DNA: TGTGCCAGCAGTGAAGCCTGGCTACCCCGGGGAAAACTGTTTTTT.

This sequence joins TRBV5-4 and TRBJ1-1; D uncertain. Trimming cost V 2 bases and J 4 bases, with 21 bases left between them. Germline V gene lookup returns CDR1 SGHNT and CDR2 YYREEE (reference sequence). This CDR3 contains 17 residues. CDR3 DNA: TGTGCCAGCAGCTTTTCAATTGGGAGGGTCTACGCCACTGAAGCTTTCTTT. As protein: CASSFSIGRVYATEAFF.

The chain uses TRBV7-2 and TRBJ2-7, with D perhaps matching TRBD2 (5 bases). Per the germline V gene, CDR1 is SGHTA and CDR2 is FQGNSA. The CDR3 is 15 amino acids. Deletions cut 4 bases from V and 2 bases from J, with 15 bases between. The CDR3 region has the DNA TGTGCCAGCAGCTCCCTAGGAGGTTGGGCCTACGAGCAGTACTTC. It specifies CASSSLGGWAYEQYF.

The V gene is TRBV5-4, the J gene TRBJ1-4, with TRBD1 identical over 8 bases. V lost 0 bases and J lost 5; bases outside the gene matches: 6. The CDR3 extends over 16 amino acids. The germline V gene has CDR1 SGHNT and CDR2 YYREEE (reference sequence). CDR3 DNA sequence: TGTGCCAGCAGCTTGGACCCGACAGGGGCGAATGAAAAACTGTTTTTT. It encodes CASSLDPTGANEKLFF.

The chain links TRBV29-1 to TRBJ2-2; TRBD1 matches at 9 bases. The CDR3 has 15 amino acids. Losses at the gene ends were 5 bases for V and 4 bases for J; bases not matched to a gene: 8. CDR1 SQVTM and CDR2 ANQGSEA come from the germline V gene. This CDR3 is CSVQTGTGSTGELFF. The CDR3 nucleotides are TGCAGCGTTCAGACCGGGACAGGGAGCACCGGGGAGCTGTTTTTT.

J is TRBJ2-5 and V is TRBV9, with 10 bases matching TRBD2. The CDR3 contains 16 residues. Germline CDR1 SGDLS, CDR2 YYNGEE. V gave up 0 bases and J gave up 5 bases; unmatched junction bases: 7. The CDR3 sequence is CASSVGASGSGETQYF. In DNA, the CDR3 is TGTGCCAGCAGCGTAGGGGCTAGCGGGAGCGGGGAGACCCAGTACTTC.

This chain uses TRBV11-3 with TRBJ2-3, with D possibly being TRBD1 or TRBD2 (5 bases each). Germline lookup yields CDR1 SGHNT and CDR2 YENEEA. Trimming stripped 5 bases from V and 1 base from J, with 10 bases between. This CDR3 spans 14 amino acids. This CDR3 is CASSQGAGTDTQYF. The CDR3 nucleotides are TGTGCCAGCAGCCAGGGAGCGGGCACAGATACGCAGTATTTT.

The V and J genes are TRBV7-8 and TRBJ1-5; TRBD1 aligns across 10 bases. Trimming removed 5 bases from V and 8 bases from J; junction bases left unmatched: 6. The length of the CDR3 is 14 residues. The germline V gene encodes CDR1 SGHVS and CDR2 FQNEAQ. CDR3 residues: CASSDTTGGKPQHF. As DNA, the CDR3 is TGTGCCAGCAGCGACACGACAGGGGGCAAGCCCCAGCATTTT.

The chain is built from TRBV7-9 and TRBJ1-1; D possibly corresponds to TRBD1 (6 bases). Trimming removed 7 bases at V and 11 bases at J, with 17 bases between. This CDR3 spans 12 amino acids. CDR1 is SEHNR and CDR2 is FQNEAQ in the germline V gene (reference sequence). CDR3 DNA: TGTGCCAGCACCTCGTGGGGGCTCCGGGCTTTCTTT. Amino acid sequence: CASTSWGLRAFF. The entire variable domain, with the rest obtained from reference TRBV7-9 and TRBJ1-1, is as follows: DTGVSQNPRHKITKRGQNVTFRCDPISEHNRLYWYRQTLGQGPEFLTYFQNEAQLEKSRLLSDRFSAERPKGSFSTLEIQRTEQGDSAMYLCASTSWGLRAFFGQGTRLTVV.

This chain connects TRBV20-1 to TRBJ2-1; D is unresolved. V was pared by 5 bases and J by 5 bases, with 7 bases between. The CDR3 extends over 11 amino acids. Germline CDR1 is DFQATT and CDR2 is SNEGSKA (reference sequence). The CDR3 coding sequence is TGCAGTGCTCCTCCTGACAATGAGCAGTTCTTC. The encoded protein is CSAPPDNEQFF.

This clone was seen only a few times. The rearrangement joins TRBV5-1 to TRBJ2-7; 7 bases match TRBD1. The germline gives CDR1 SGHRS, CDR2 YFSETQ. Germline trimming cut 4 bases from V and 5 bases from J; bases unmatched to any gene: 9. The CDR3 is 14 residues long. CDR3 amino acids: CASSPGTVGNEQYF. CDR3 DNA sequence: TGCGCCAGCAGCCCGGGGACAGTGGGTAACGAGCAGTACTTC.

As DNA, the CDR3 is TGTGCCAGCAGCGCCGGACAGTACACAGATACGCAGTATTTT. Its protein product is CASSAGQYTDTQYF. This chain uses TRBV9 with TRBJ2-3, with a possible D match to TRBD1 (6 bases). The V end was cut by 3 bases, the J end by 2 bases, with 10 bases between. The CDR3 extends over 14 amino acids. CDR1 and CDR2 from the germline V gene are SGDLS and YYNGEE.

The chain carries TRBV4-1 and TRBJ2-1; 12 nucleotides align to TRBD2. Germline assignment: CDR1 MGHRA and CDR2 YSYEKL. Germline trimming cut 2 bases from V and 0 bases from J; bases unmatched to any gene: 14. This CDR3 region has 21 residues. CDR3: CASSQPPRGLAGGPSYNEQFF. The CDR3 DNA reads TGCGCCAGCAGCCAACCCCCGAGAGGGCTAGCGGGAGGGCCCTCCTACAATGAGCAGTTCTTC.

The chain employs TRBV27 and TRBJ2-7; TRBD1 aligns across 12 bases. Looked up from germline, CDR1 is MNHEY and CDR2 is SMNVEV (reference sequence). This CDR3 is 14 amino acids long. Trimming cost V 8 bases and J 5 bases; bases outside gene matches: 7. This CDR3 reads CASAPGQGANEQYF. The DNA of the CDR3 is TGTGCCAGCGCTCCGGGACAGGGGGCCAACGAGCAGTACTTC.

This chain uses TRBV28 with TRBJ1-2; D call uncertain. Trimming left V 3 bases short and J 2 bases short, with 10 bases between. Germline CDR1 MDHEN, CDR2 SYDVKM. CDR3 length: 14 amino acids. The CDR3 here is CASSLGIFNYGYTF. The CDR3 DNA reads TGTGCCAGCAGTTTGGGGATCTTCAACTATGGCTACACCTTC.

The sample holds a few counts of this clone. The CDR3 here is CASSLRLEGYTF. The DNA for the CDR3 is TGTGCCAGCAGTCTACGGCTGGAAGGCTACACCTTC. The V call is TRBV12-3 or TRBV12-4, the J call TRBJ1-2; D gene unclear. V lost 5 bases and J 8 bases, leaving 12 bases between the germline ends. The CDR3 consists of 12 residues.

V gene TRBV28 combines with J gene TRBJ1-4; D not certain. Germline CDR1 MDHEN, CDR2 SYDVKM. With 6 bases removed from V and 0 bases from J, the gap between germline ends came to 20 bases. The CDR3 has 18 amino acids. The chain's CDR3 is CASSPSWVVRTTNEKLFF. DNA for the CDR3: TGTGCCAGCAGCCCCTCATGGGTCGTTAGAACAACTAATGAAAAACTGTTTTTT.

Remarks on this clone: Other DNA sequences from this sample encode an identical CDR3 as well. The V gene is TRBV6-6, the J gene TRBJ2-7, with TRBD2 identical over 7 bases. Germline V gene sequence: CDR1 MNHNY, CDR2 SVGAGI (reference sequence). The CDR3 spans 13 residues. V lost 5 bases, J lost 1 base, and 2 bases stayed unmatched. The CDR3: CASSASGSYEQYF. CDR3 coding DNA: TGTGCCAGCAGTGCTAGCGGTTCCTACGAGCAGTACTTC.

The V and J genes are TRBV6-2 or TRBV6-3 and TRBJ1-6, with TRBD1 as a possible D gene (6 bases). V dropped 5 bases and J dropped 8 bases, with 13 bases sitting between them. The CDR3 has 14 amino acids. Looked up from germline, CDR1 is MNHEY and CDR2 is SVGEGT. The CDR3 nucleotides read TGTGCCAGCAGTCATCCGGGACAAGATTCACCCCTCCACTTT. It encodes CASSHPGQDSPLHF.

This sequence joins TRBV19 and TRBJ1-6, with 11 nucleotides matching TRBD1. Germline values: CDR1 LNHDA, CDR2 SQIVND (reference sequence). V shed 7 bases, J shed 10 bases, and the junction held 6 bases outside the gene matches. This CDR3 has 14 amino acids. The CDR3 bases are TGTGCCAGTAAGGGACAGGGGGAAGGATCACCCCTCCACTTT. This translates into CASKGQGEGSPLHF.

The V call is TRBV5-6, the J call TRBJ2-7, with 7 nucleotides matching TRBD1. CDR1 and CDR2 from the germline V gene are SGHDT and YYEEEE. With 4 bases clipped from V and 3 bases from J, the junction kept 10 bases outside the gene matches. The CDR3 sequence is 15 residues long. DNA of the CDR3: TGTGCCAGCAGCCAGGTCAGGGGGTGGGACTACGAGCAGTACTTC. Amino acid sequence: CASSQVRGWDYEQYF.